This entry lists 13 T cell receptor beta chains sequenced from one sample in a study of immune evolution from preneoplasia to lung adenocarcinoma. TCRdb's copy holds only in-frame clones and misses some; the assay was immunoSEQ multiplex PCR. The sample yields thousands of clones, 45% to 55% seen once. Sequences were obtained from FFPE normal lung tissue adjacent to the tumor. These receptor sequences come from a person aged 45-60 years with lung adenocarcinoma.

This rearrangement joins TRBV6-6 to TRBJ1-5; D not certain. V was shortened by 8 bases and J by 2 bases, with 13 bases between the two germline ends. Germline V CDR1 and CDR2: MNHNY, SVGAGI (reference sequence). This CDR3 spans 14 amino acids. DNA of the CDR3: TGTGCCAGCTCCCCTAGCGATGGCAATCAGCCCCAGCATTTT. The encoded protein is CASSPSDGNQPQHF.

V is TRBV4-2 and J is TRBJ2-3, with no clear D. Trimming cost V 1 base and J 2 bases, with 10 bases left between them. This CDR3 has 15 amino acids. Germline lookup yields CDR1 LGHNA and CDR2 YNFKEQ. The CDR3 reads CASSQGMETTDTQYF. Written as DNA, the CDR3 is TGTGCCAGCAGCCAAGGGATGGAGACCACAGATACGCAGTATTTT.

This clone was seen a few times. The chain uses TRBV18 and TRBJ2-7; tentatively, D is TRBD2 (6 bases). This CDR3 spans 13 amino acids. V was pared by 4 bases and J by 1 base, with 8 bases between. Germline V gene lookup returns CDR1 KGHSH and CDR2 LQKENI. CDR3 loop: CASSLSGSYEQYF. The DNA of the CDR3 is TGTGCCAGCTCACTCAGCGGGTCCTACGAGCAGTACTTC.

This clone has more than one count but fewer than ten. The chain couples TRBV30 to TRBJ2-7, with 7 bases aligning to TRBD2. After removal of 5 bases from V and 6 bases from J, the junction contained 10 bases not matched to a gene. CDR1 is GTSNPN and CDR2 is SVGIG in the germline V gene (reference sequence). The CDR3 length is 13 residues. The CDR3 bases are TGTGCCTGGGGGAGGGCCGTTGACGGCGAGCAGTACTTC. It encodes CAWGRAVDGEQYF.

This rearrangement joins TRBV5-1 to TRBJ2-2, with 11 bases identical to TRBD2. The CDR3 extends over 16 amino acids. V shed 2 bases, J shed 7 bases, and the junction held 7 bases outside the gene matches. The germline V gene encodes CDR1 SGHRS and CDR2 YFSETQ. The DNA for the CDR3 is TGCGCCAGCAGCTTTACCGTACTAGCGGGAGACGGGGAGCTGTTTTTT. It is translated as CASSFTVLAGDGELFF.

This clone was counted a few times. The J gene is TRBJ2-7, the V gene TRBV5-1; D possibly corresponds to TRBD1 (5 bases). Trimming cost V 0 bases and J 2 bases, with 12 bases left between them. Germline CDR1 is SGHRS and CDR2 is YFSETQ. The CDR3 totals 15 residues. The CDR3 is CASSLVLVQAYEQYF. CDR3 DNA sequence: TGCGCCAGCAGCTTGGTGCTCGTACAGGCCTACGAGCAGTACTTC.

The CDR3 DNA sequence: TGTGCCAGCAGCGTAGGCCCGGGACAGGGGTATTTTGATACGCAGTATTTT. It specifies CASSVGPGQGYFDTQYF. The rearrangement links TRBV9 to TRBJ2-3, with 10 positions matching TRBD1. This CDR3 is 17 amino acids long. From germline, CDR1 is SGDLS and CDR2 YYNGEE. After removal of 0 bases from V and 6 bases from J, the junction contained 10 bases not matched to a gene. The full variable domain, rest sourced from reference TRBV9 and TRBJ2-3, is DSGVTQTPKHLITATGQRVTLRCSPRSGDLSVYWYQQSLDQGLQFLIQYYNGEERAKGNILERFSAQQFPDLHSELNLSSLELGDSALYFCASSVGPGQGYFDTQYFGPGTRLTVL.

This chain connects TRBV6-4 to TRBJ1-1; D not resolved. Germline loops: CDR1 MRHNA, CDR2 SNTAGT. CDR3 length: 13 residues. V was clipped by 3 bases and J by 0 bases, with 5 bases between them. The CDR3 spells CASSEDMNTEAFF. The CDR3 bases are TGTGCCAGCAGTGAAGACATGAACACTGAAGCTTTCTTT.

V usage is TRBV6-6 and J usage is TRBJ1-5; D is undetermined. This CDR3 spans 14 amino acids. From germline, CDR1 is MNHNY and CDR2 SVGAGI (reference sequence). V dropped 6 bases and J dropped 0 bases, with 9 bases sitting between them. This CDR3 reads CASSPGNSNQPQHF. CDR3 sequence (DNA): TGTGCCAGCAGCCCTGGAAATAGCAATCAGCCCCAGCATTTT.

This clone turned up a few times. The chain uses TRBV14 and TRBJ1-6; D may be TRBD1 (5 bases). The ends were cut back, 1 base at V and 4 bases at J, with 11 bases in the middle. The CDR3 contains 16 residues. The germline gives CDR1 SGHDN, CDR2 FVKESK. The CDR3 loop is CASSQAGPGYNSPLHF. DNA of the CDR3: TGTGCCAGCAGCCAAGCCGGGCCAGGGTATAATTCACCCCTCCACTTT.

The rearrangement joins TRBV20-1 to TRBJ2-5, with D unresolved. CDR1 and CDR2 (germline): DFQATT, SNEGSKA (reference sequence). Trimming took off 7 bases at V and 5 bases at J, with 8 bases between the two ends. The CDR3 runs to 10 residues. As DNA, the CDR3 is TGCAGTGATTCTTATGAGACCCAGTACTTC. Translated, it gives CSDSYETQYF.

This chain links TRBV5-1 with TRBJ2-7; TRBD1 matches at 8 bases. V was clipped by 0 bases and J by 5 bases; unmatched bases: 1. The CDR3 is 13 residues long. Germline assignment: CDR1 SGHRS and CDR2 YFSETQ. CDR3 nucleotide sequence: TGCGCCAGCAGCTTGGAACAGGGGGACGAGCAGTACTTC. Protein: CASSLEQGDEQYF.

The V and J genes are TRBV5-1 and TRBJ1-2; D unresolved. The V end lost 4 bases, the J end lost 4 bases, and 14 bases lay between the germline ends. The germline gives CDR1 SGHRS, CDR2 YFSETQ. The CDR3 runs to 14 residues. This chain's CDR3 is CASSGGGVGYGYTF. DNA for the CDR3: TGCGCCAGCAGCGGAGGCGGCGTTGGCTATGGCTACACCTTC.